This TCR beta chain was recorded in a study of PD-1 blockade in classical Hodgkin lymphoma. Some clones are missing from TCRdb's copy, which holds only in-frame ones; the method was immunoSEQ multiplex PCR. Here the sample spans 25,000 to 30,000 clones, 70% to 90% being singletons. Time point: cycle 4 day 1 (C4D1), after more than five weeks of nivolumab. Following autologous stem cell transplantation, relapse occurred in every patient, and exposure to brentuximab vedotin varied. Thawed PBMCs yielded CD4+ T cells through magnetic negative selection. The CDR3 consists of 15 residues. Germline lookup yields CDR1 SGHAT and CDR2 FQNNGV. V lost 5 bases, J lost 0 bases, and 3 bases stayed unmatched.

This receptor was identified in a human donor with classical Hodgkin lymphoma. The starting material was CD4+ T cells from blood, obtained before the fourth cycle of nivolumab. V and J are TRBV11-2 and TRBJ2-2; 7 nucleotides align to TRBD1. CDR3 amino acids: CASSLGTANTGELFF. CDR3 nucleotide sequence: TGTGCCAGCAGCCTGGGGACAGCGAACACCGGGGAGCTGTTTTTT.